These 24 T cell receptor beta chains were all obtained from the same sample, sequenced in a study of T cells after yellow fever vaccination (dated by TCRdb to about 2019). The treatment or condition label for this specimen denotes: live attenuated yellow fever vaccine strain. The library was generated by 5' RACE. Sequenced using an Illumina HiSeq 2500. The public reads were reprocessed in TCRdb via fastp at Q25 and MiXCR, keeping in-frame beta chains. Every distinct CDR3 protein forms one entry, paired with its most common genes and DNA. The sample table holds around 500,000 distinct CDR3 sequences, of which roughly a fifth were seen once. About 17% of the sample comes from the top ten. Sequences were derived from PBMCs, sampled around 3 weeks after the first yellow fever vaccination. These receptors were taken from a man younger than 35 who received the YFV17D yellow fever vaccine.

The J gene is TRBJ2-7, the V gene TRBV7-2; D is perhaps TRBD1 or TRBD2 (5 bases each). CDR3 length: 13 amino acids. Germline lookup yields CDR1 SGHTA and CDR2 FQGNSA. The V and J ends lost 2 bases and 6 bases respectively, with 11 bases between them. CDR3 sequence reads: CASSLRGDREQYF. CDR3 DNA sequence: TGTGCCAGCAGCTTAAGAGGGGACCGCGAGCAGTACTTC.

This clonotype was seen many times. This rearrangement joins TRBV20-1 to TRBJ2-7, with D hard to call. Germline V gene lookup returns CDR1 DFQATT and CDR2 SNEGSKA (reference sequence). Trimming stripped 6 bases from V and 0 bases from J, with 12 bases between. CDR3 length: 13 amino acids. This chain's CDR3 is CSAIRPGSYEQYV. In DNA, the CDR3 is TGCAGTGCCATTAGACCGGGCTCCTACGAGCAGTACGTC.

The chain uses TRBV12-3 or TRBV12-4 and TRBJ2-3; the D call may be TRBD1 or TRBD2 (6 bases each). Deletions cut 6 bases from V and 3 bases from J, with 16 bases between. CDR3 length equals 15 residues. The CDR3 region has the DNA TGTGCCAGCAGGACGGGGGCCCGGGAGACAGATACGCAGTATTTT. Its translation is CASRTGARETDTQYF.

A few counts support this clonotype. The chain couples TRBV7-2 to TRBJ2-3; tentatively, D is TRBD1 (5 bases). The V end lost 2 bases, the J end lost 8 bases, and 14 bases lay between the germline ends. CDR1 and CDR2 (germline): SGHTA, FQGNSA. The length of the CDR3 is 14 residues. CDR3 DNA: TGTGCCAGCAGCTTAAGCCCCCCGCAGGGTACGCAGTATTTT. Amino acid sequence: CASSLSPPQGTQYF.

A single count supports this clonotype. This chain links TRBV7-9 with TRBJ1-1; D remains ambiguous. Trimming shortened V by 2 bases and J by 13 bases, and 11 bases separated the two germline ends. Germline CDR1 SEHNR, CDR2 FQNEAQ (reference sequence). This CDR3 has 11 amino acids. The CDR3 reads CASSLLVRVFF. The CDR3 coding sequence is TGTGCCAGCAGCTTACTGGTTAGAGTTTTCTTT.

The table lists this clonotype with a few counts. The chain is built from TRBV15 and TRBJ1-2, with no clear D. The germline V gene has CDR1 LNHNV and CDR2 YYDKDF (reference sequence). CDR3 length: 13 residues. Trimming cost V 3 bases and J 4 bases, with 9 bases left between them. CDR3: CATSSWQSYGYTF. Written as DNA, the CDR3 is TGTGCCACCAGCAGTTGGCAGAGCTATGGCTACACCTTC.

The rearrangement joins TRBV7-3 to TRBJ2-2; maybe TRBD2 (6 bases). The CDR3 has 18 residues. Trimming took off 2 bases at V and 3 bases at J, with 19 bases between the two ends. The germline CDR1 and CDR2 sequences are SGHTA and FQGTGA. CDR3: CASSLPLGGNRDTGELFF. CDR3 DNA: TGTGCCAGCAGCTTACCTCTCGGAGGGAATAGAGACACCGGGGAGCTGTTTTTT. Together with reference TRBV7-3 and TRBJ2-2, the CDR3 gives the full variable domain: GAGVSQTPSNKVTEKGKYVELRCDPISGHTALYWYRQSLGQGPEFLIYFQGTGAADDSGLPNDRFFAVRPEGSVSTLKIQRTERGDSAVYLCASSLPLGGNRDTGELFFGEGSRLTVL.

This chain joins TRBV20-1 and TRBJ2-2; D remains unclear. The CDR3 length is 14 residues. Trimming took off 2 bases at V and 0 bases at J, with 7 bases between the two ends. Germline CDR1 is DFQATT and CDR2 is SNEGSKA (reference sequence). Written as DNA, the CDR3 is TGCAGTGCTAGATTGGCAGCGAACACCGGGGAGCTGTTTTTT. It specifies CSARLAANTGELFF.

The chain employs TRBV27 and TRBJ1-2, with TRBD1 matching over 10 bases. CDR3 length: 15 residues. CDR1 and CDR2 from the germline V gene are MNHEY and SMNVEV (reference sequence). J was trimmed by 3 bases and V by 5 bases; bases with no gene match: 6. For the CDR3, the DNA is TGTGCCAGCAGTGCCGGACAGGGGGGTTACTATGGCTACACCTTC. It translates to CASSAGQGGYYGYTF.

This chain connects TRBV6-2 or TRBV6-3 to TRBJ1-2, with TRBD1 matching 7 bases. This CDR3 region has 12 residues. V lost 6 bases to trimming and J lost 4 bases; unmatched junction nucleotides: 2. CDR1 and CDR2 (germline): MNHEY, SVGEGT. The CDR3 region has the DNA TGTGCCAGCAGGACAGGGACCTATGGCTACACCTTC. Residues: CASRTGTYGYTF.

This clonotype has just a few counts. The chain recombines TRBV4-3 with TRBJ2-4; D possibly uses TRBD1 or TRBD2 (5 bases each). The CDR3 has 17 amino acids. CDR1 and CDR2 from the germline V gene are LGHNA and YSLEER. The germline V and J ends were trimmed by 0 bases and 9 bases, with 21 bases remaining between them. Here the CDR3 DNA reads TGCGCCAGCAGCCAAGATCCCCAGGTTGGGACCCGGGGCATTCAGTACTTC. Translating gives CASSQDPQVGTRGIQYF.

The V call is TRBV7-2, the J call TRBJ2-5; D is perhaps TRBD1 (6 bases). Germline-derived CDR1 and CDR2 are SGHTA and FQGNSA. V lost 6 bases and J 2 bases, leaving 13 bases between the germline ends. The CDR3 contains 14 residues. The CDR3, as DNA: TGTGCCAGCAGACAAACCGGACAGCAAGAGACCCAGTACTTC. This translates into CASRQTGQQETQYF. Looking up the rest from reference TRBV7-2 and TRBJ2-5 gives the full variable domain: GAGVSQSPSNKVTEKGKDVELRCDPISGHTALYWYRQSLGQGLEFLIYFQGNSAPDKSGLPSDRFSAERTGGSVSTLTIQRTQQEDSAVYLCASRQTGQQETQYFGPGTRLLVL.

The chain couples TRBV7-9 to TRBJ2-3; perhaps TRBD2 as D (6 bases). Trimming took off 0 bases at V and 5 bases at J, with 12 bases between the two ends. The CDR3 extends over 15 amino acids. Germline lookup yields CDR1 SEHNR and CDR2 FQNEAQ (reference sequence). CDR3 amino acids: CASSLAQGGLDTQYF. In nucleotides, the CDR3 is TGTGCCAGCAGCTTAGCGCAGGGAGGTCTAGATACGCAGTATTTT. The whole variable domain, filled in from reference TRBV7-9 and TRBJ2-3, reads DTGVSQNPRHKITKRGQNVTFRCDPISEHNRLYWYRQTLGQGPEFLTYFQNEAQLEKSRLLSDRFSAERPKGSFSTLEIQRTEQGDSAMYLCASSLAQGGLDTQYFGPGTRLTVL.

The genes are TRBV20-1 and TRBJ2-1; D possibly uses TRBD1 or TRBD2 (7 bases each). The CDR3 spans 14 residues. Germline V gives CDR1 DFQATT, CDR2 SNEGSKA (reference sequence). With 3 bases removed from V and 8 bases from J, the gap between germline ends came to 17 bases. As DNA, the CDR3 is TGCAGTGCTAGGGTTCAGGGGGAGGGCTATGAGCAGTTCTTC. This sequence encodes CSARVQGEGYEQFF.

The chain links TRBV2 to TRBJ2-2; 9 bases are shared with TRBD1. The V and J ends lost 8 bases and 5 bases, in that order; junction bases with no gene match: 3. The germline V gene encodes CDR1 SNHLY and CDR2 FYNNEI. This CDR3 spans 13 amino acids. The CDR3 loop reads CASAGTGTGELFF. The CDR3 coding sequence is TGTGCCAGCGCCGGGACAGGGACCGGGGAGCTGTTTTTT.

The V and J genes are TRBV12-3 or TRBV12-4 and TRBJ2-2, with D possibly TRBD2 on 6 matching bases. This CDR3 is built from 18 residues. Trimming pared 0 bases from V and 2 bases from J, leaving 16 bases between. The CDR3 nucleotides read TGTGCCAGCAGTTTAGCGCTTTTCGGCGGGATCAACACCGGGGAGCTGTTTTTT. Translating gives CASSLALFGGINTGELFF.

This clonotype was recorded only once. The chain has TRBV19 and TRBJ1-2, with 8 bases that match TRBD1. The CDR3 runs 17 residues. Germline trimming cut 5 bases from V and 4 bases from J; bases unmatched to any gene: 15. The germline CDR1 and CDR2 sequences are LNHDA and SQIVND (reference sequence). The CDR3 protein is CASSPNLDRAFRYGYTF. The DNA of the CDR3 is TGTGCCAGTAGTCCAAACCTGGACAGGGCTTTTCGCTATGGCTACACCTTC.

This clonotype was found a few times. CDR3 sequence: CASSGMTSEQFF. The CDR3 DNA follows: TGTGCCAGCAGCGGGATGACTTCCGAGCAGTTCTTC. The chain combines TRBV9 with TRBJ2-1, with D unresolved. Germline values: CDR1 SGDLS, CDR2 YYNGEE. CDR3 size: 12 residues. V dropped 3 bases and J dropped 10 bases, with 11 bases sitting between them.

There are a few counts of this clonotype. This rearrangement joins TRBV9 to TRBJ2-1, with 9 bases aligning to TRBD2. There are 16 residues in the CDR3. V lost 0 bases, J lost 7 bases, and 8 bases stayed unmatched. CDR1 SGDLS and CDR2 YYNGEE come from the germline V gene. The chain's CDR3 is CASSVATRGGRNEQFF. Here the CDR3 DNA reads TGTGCCAGCAGCGTAGCTACGCGGGGGGGCAGGAATGAGCAGTTCTTC.

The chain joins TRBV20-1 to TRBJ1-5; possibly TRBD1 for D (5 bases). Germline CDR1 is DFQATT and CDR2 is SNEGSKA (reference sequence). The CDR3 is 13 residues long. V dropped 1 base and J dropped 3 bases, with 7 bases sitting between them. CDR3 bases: TGCAGTGCTAGAGTGGGGCTCAATCAGCCCCAGCATTTT. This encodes CSARVGLNQPQHF.

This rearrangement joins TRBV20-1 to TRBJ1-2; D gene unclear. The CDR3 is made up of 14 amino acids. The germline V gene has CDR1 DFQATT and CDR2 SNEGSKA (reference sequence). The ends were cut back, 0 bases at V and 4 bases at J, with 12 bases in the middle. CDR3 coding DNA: TGCAGTGCTAGAGATCAACGGGGAGTCTATGGCTACACCTTC. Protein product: CSARDQRGVYGYTF.

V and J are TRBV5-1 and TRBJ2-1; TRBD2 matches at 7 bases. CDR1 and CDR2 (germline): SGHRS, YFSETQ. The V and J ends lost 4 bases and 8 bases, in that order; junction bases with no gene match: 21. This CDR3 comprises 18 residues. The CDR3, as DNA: TGCGCCAGCAGCCCTCTTGGGGGGGGGAACGTTCCCCCCCATGAGCAGTTCTTC. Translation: CASSPLGGGNVPPHEQFF.

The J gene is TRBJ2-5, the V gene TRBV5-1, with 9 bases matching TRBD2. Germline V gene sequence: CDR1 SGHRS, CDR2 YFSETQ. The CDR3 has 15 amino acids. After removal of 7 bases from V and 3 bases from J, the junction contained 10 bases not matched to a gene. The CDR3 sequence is CASGGTTSGKETQYF. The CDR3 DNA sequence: TGCGCCAGCGGGGGAACGACTAGCGGAAAAGAGACCCAGTACTTC. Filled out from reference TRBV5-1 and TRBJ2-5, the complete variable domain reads KAGVTQTPRYLIKTRGQQVTLSCSPISGHRSVSWYQQTPGQGLQFLFEYFSETQRNKGNFPGRFSGRQFSNSRSEMNVSTLELGDSALYLCASGGTTSGKETQYFGPGTRLLVL.

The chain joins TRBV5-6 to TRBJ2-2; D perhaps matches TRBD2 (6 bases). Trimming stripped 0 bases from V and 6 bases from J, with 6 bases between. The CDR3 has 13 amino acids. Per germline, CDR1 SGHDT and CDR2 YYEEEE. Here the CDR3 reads CASSLGGAGELFF. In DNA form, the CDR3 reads TGTGCCAGCAGCTTGGGGGGGGCCGGGGAGCTGTTTTTT. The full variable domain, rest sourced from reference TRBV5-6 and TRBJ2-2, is DAGVTQSPTHLIKTRGQQVTLRCSPKSGHDTVSWYQQALGQGPQFIFQYYEEEERQRGNFPDRFSGHQFPNYSSELNVNALLLGDSALYLCASSLGGAGELFFGEGSRLTVL.